The 18 T cell receptor beta chains below were found in one sample sequenced in a study of T cells in Graves' hyperthyroidism and ophthalmopathy. RNA transcripts gave rise to amplified TCR beta CDR3 regions. HTBI primers were the set used in a first-round RT-PCR of the TCR CDR3. One entry per CDR3 protein results from TCRdb running MiXCR on the multiplex PCR reads. The sample contains over 700,000 distinct CDR3 sequences, 18% of which appear only once. Material for sequencing was blood. These receptors were taken from a woman aged 50 to 65 with Graves' hyperthyroidism that later progressed to Graves' ophthalmopathy.

The V call is TRBV3-2, the J call TRBJ1-1; the table's D call, TRBD1, was not checked against the DNA. TRBV3-2 is classified as a pseudogene. The CDR3 sequence is 15 residues long. The CDR3 sequence is CASSRPAAANTEAFF. In DNA form, the CDR3 reads TGTGCCAGCAGCCGTCCCGCCGCGGCGAACACTGAAGCTTTCTTT.

This clonotype showed up many times. The rearrangement links TRBV12-3 or TRBV12-4 to TRBJ2-5; 9 nucleotides agree with TRBD2. J lost 5 bases, V lost 5 bases, and 9 bases had no gene match. CDR3 size: 15 residues. In nucleotides, the CDR3 is TGTGCCAGCAGTGGACGCGGGGGGGCCTTTGAGACCCAGTACTTC. Residues: CASSGRGGAFETQYF.

This clonotype has ten or more counts. This chain joins TRBV7-6 and TRBJ2-1; D remains ambiguous. Trimming shortened V by 1 base and J by 7 bases, and 8 bases separated the two germline ends. Germline V gene sequence: CDR1 SGHVS, CDR2 FNYEAQ. The CDR3 consists of 13 residues. The CDR3 sequence is CASSLVGRNEQFF. CDR3 nucleotides: TGTGCCAGCAGCTTAGTCGGCAGAAATGAGCAGTTCTTC.

This chain uses TRBV7-9 with TRBJ1-6; the match to TRBD1 covers 7 bases. V lost 7 bases to trimming and J lost 12 bases; unmatched junction nucleotides: 9. Germline V lookup: CDR1 SEHNR, CDR2 FQNEAQ (reference sequence). The CDR3 sequence is 13 residues long. As DNA, the CDR3 is TGTGCCAGCACCGGGACAGACGCCCGACCCCTCCACTTT. Protein sequence: CASTGTDARPLHF.

This clonotype showed up just a few times. The V and J genes are TRBV27 and TRBJ1-2, with 8 nucleotides matching TRBD1. The CDR3 sequence is 15 residues long. Germline CDR1 and CDR2: MNHEY and SMNVEV (reference sequence). V trimming: 5 bases; J trimming: 8 bases; junction bases outside the gene matches: 13. CDR3 region: CASSLTPPGGGGYTF. CDR3 in DNA: TGTGCCAGCAGTCTCACACCTCCAGGGGGCGGCGGCTACACCTTC.

The table lists this clonotype with a count of one. The chain employs TRBV19 and TRBJ1-2; possibly TRBD1 for D (5 bases). This CDR3 is built from 14 residues. Germline V CDR1 and CDR2: LNHDA, SQIVND (reference sequence). With 1 base removed from V and 8 bases from J, the gap between germline ends came to 14 bases. CDR3 region: CASSIGQGAGGYTF. DNA of the CDR3: TGTGCCAGTAGTATAGGCCAGGGCGCCGGCGGCTACACCTTC.

At least ten counts were recorded for this clonotype. The V and J genes are TRBV7-9 and TRBJ2-5, with 7 positions matching TRBD2. Germline V gene sequence: CDR1 SEHNR, CDR2 FQNEAQ (reference sequence). The CDR3 spans 15 residues. After removal of 5 bases from V and 2 bases from J, the junction contained 8 bases not matched to a gene. CDR3 sequence reads: CASSRLGGLQETQYF. The CDR3 nucleotides are TGTGCCAGCAGCCGCCTTGGGGGACTACAAGAGACCCAGTACTTC.

The rearrangement joins TRBV6-1 to TRBJ1-1, with D possibly TRBD1 on 6 matching bases. V lost 4 bases and J 8 bases, leaving 14 bases between the germline ends. The CDR3 has 13 residues. Germline V CDR1 and CDR2: MNHNS, SASEGT. CDR3 DNA: TGTGCCAGCAGTGCCCGCGGACAGCTCGAAGCTTTCTTT. As protein: CASSARGQLEAFF.

In this sample, this clonotype turned up a few times. The rearrangement uses TRBV9 and TRBJ1-2; 7 bases are shared with TRBD1. This CDR3 region has 17 residues. Looked up from germline, CDR1 is SGDLS and CDR2 is YYNGEE. V lost 3 bases, J lost 4 bases, and 15 bases stayed unmatched. CDR3 bases: TGTGCCAGCAGCGAATCAGAGGGGGCTTCTCTGGCCTATGGCTACACCTTC. Encoded protein: CASSESEGASLAYGYTF.

The chain combines TRBV5-1 with TRBJ2-3, with 7 bases identical to TRBD2. The CDR3 spans 17 residues. After removal of 1 base from V and 2 bases from J, the junction contained 10 bases not matched to a gene. Germline V gene sequence: CDR1 SGHRS, CDR2 YFSETQ. As DNA, the CDR3 is TGCGCCAGCAGCTTGAATCTCTGGCGGGGGACCACAGATACGCAGTATTTT. This sequence encodes CASSLNLWRGTTDTQYF.

This clonotype has a single count. The chain uses TRBV5-1 and TRBJ2-5; TRBD1 matches 11 bases. Per the germline V gene, CDR1 is SGHRS and CDR2 is YFSETQ. This CDR3 has 16 residues. V dropped 0 bases and J dropped 6; count of bases not matched to a gene: 7. DNA of the CDR3: TGCGCCAGCAGCTTGGCCCTAGGGACAGGGGGAAAGACCCAGTACTTC. It is translated as CASSLALGTGGKTQYF.

The chain combines TRBV7-9 with TRBJ2-1; 8 nucleotides agree with TRBD1. This CDR3 has 16 amino acids. The germline gives CDR1 SEHNR, CDR2 FQNEAQ (reference sequence). J lost 6 bases, V lost 5 bases, and 12 bases had no gene match. The chain's CDR3 is CASSPIGTGGSNEQFF. The CDR3 DNA is TGTGCCAGCAGCCCAATAGGGACAGGAGGGAGCAATGAGCAGTTCTTC.

This clonotype showed up just a few times. The rearrangement links TRBV7-8 to TRBJ2-6; D uncertain. Germline-derived CDR1 and CDR2 are SGHVS and FQNEAQ. V lost 5 bases to trimming and J lost 0 bases, with 5 bases between them. The CDR3 has 14 residues. CDR3 DNA sequence: TGTGCCAGCAGCCAGAACTCTGGGGCCAACGTCCTGACTTTC. It specifies CASSQNSGANVLTF.

This sequence joins TRBV5-1 and TRBJ1-2; perhaps TRBD1 as D (5 bases). Trimming removed 1 base at V and 7 bases at J, with 8 bases between. The CDR3 length is 12 residues. Germline CDR1 is SGHRS and CDR2 is YFSETQ. DNA for the CDR3: TGCGCCAGCAGCTTGTCCGGGGGTGGCTACACCTTC. It yields the protein CASSLSGGGYTF.

The V call is TRBV11-2, the J call TRBJ2-2; D may match TRBD1 or TRBD2 (6 bases each). Germline CDR1 is SGHAT and CDR2 is FQNNGV. V was cut by 2 bases and J by 6 bases, with 13 bases left in between. This CDR3 contains 15 residues. CDR3 DNA sequence: TGTGCCAGCAGCTTATCCCGGGGGCAATCCGGGGAGCTGTTTTTT. It translates to CASSLSRGQSGELFF. The full variable domain, its missing parts supplied by reference TRBV11-2 and TRBJ2-2, is EAGVAQSPRYKIIEKRQSVAFWCNPISGHATLYWYQQILGQGPKLLIQFQNNGVVDDSQLPKDRFSAERLKGVDSTLKIQPAKLEDSAVYLCASSLSRGQSGELFFGEGSRLTVL.

The chain links TRBV6-1 to TRBJ2-2; the match to TRBD2 covers 9 bases. V lost 4 bases to trimming and J lost 1 base; unmatched junction nucleotides: 4. Germline V gene data show CDR1 as MNHNS and CDR2 as SASEGT. The CDR3 totals 16 residues. CDR3 in amino acids: CASSARAGGNTGELFF. The CDR3 nucleotides are TGTGCCAGCAGTGCCCGAGCGGGGGGGAACACCGGGGAGCTGTTTTTT.

As to this clonotype: A much larger clone is a single base away; this may be a read error. The chain carries TRBV6-2 or TRBV6-3 and TRBJ2-3, with 9 bases fitting TRBD2. The germline gives CDR1 MNHEY, CDR2 SVGEGT. The CDR3 length is 17 residues. The chain's CDR3 is CANSYRGSGGHTDTQYF. CDR3 nucleotide sequence: TGTGCCAACAGTTACAGGGGTAGCGGGGGCCACACAGATACGCAGTATTTT.

This clonotype was recorded at least ten times. The chain has TRBV20-1 and TRBJ1-5; D might be TRBD1 (5 bases). The CDR3 covers 15 residues. V shed 2 bases and J shed 5 bases, with 16 bases lying between them. CDR1 is DFQATT, CDR2 SNEGSKA, per germline (reference sequence). The CDR3 spells CSARSRAGGYQPQHF. Here the CDR3 DNA reads TGCAGTGCTAGATCCAGGGCCGGGGGTTATCAGCCCCAGCATTTT.